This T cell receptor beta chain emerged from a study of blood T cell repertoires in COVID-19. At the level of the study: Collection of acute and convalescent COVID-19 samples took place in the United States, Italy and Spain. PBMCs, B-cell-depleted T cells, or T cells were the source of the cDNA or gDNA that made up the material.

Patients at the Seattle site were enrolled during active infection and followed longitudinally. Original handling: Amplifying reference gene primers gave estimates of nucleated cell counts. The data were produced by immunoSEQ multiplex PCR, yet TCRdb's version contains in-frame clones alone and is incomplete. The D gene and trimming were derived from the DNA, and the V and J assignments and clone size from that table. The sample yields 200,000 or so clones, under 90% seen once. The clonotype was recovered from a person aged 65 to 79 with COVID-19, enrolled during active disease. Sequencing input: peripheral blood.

The CDR3: CASSTSDSNTGELFF. CDR3 DNA: TGTGCCAGCAGCACAAGCGACAGTAACACCGGGGAGCTGTTTTTT. The gene calls are TRBV11-2 and TRBJ2-2, with D possibly matching TRBD1 (5 bases). The CDR3 spans 15 residues. Deletions cut 5 bases from V and 2 bases from J, with 12 bases between. CDR1 is SGHAT and CDR2 is FQNNGV in the germline V gene.